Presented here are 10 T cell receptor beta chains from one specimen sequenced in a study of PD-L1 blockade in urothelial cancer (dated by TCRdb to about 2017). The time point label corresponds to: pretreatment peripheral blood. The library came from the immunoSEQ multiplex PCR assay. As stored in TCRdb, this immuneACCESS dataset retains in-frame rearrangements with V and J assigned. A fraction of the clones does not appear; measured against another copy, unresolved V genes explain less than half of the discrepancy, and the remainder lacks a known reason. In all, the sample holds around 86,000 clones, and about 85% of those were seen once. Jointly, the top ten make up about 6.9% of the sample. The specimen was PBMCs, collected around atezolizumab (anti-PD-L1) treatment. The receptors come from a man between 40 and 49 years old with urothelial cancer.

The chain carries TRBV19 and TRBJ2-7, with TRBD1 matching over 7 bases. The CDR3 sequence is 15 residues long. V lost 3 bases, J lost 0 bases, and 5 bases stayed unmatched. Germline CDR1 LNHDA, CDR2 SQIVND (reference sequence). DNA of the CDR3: TGTGCCAGTAGTATGCGCAGGGGGACCTCCTACGAGCAGTACTTC. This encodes CASSMRRGTSYEQYF.

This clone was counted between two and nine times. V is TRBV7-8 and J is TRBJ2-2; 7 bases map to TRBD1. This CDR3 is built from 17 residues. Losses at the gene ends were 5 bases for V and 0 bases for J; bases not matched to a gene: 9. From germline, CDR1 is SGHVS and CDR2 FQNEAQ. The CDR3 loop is CASSPGIGTANTGELFF. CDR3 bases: TGTGCCAGCAGCCCGGGAATCGGGACAGCGAACACCGGGGAGCTGTTTTTT.

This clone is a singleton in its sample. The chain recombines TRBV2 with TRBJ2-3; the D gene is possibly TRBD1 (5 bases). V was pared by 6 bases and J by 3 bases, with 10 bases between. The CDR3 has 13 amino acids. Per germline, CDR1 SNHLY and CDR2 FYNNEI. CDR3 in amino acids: CASSRALTDTQYF. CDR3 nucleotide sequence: TGTGCCAGCAGCAGGGCATTGACAGATACGCAGTATTTT.

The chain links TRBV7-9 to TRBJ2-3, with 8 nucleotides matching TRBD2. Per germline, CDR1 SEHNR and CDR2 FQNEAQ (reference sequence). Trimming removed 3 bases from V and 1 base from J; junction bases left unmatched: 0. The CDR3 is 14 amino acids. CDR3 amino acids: CASSLGLGTDTQYF. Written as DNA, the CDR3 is TGTGCCAGCAGCTTGGGACTAGGCACAGATACGCAGTATTTT.

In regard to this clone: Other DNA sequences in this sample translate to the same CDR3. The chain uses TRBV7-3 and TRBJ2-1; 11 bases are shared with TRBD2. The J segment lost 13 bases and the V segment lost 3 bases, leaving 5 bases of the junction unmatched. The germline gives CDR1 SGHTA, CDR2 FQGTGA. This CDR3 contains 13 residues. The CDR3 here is CASSFSGRAEQFF. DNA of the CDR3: TGTGCCAGCAGCTTTAGCGGGAGGGCCGAACAGTTCTTC. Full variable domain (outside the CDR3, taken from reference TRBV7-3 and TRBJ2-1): GAGVSQTPSNKVTEKGKYVELRCDPISGHTALYWYRQSLGQGPEFLIYFQGTGAADDSGLPNDRFFAVRPEGSVSTLKIQRTERGDSAVYLCASSFSGRAEQFFGPGTRLTVL.

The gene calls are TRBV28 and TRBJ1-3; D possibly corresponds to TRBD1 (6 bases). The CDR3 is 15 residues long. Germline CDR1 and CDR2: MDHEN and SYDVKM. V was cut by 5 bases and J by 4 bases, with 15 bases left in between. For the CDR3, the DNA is TGTGCCAGCAGTCCTGGGGGCTCTAGAGGAAACACCATATATTTT. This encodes CASSPGGSRGNTIYF. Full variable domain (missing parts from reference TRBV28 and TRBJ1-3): DVKVTQSSRYLVKRTGEKVFLECVQDMDHENMFWYRQDPGLGLRLIYFSYDVKMKEKGDIPEGYSVSREKKERFSLILESASTNQTSMYLCASSPGGSRGNTIYFGEGSWLTVV.

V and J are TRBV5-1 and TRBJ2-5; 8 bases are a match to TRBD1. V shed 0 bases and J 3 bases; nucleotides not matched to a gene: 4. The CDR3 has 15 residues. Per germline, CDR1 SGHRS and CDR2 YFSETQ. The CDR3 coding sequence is TGCGCCAGCAGCTTGGGCGGACAGGGAAAAGAGACCCAGTACTTC. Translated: CASSLGGQGKETQYF.

The CDR3 spells CASSAREGEQYF. As DNA, the CDR3 is TGTGCCAGCAGCGCCAGGGAGGGCGAGCAGTACTTC. J is TRBJ2-7 and V is TRBV9; 7 positions agree with TRBD2. V lost 3 bases and J lost 6; bases outside the gene matches: 3. Germline assignment: CDR1 SGDLS and CDR2 YYNGEE. CDR3 size: 12 residues. Based on the CDR3 plus reference TRBV9 and TRBJ2-7, the full variable domain is DSGVTQTPKHLITATGQRVTLRCSPRSGDLSVYWYQQSLDQGLQFLIQYYNGEERAKGNILERFSAQQFPDLHSELNLSSLELGDSALYFCASSAREGEQYFGPGTRLTVT.

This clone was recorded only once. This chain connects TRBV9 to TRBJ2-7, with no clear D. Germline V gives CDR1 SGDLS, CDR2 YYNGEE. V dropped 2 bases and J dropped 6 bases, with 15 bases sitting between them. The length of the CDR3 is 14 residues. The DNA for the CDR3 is TGTGCCAGCAGCGTTCTGCCAAACTCACTCGAGCAGTACTTC. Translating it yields CASSVLPNSLEQYF.

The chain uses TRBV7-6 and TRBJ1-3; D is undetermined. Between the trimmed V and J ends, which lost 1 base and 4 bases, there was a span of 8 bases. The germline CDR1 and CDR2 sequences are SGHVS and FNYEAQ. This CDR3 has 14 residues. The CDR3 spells CASSLGQAGNTIYF. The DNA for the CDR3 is TGTGCCAGCAGCTTAGGCCAGGCCGGAAACACCATATATTTT.